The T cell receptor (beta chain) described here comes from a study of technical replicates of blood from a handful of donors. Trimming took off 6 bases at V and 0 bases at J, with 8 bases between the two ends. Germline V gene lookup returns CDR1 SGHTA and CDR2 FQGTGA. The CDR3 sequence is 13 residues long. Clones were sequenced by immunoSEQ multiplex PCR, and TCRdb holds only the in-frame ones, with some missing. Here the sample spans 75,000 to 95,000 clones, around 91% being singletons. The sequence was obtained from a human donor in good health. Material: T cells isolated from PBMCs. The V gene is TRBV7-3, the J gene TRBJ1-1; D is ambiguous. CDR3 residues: CASSPVLNTEAFF. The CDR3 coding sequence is TGTGCCAGCAGTCCGGTGCTGAACACTGAAGCTTTCTTT.